One and the same sample provided the 2 T cell receptor beta chains below, sequenced in a study of T cells in Graves' hyperthyroidism and ophthalmopathy. TCR beta CDR3 sequences were amplified from RNA transcripts. A set of HTBI primers served as the primers for a first-round RT-PCR of the TCR CDR3. TCRdb re-derived calls from the multiplex PCR reads in MiXCR, one entry per CDR3 protein. Among over 500,000 distinct CDR3 sequences, 13% to 15% were seen once, and the ten largest hold over 11%. The sequenced sample was blood. These receptors were collected from a woman aged 40 to 50 with Graves' hyperthyroidism.

This clonotype was counted many times. This chain connects TRBV27 to TRBJ2-4; D gene unclear. The CDR3 runs to 15 residues. Germline CDR1 is MNHEY and CDR2 is SMNVEV (reference sequence). V was trimmed by 5 bases and J by 0 bases, leaving 11 bases between them. CDR3 residues: CASSSSMLAKNIQYF. CDR3 sequence (DNA): TGTGCCAGCAGTAGCTCAATGCTAGCCAAAAACATTCAGTACTTC.

As for this clonotype: A much larger clone lies a single base off, so this may be a read error. This chain connects TRBV7-9 to TRBJ2-5; 13 nucleotides align to TRBD2. In germline, CDR1 is SEHNR, CDR2 FQNEAQ (reference sequence). This CDR3 spans 16 amino acids. CDR3 bases: TGTGCCAGCAGTTCAGGGGGACTAGCGGGACAAGAGACCCAGAACTTC. It specifies CASSSGGLAGQETQNF.